The text below deals with one T cell receptor (beta chain). These data belong to a study of T-cell reconstitution after alpha-beta-depleted transplantation in children. CDR1 and CDR2 from the germline V gene are SQVTM and ANQGSEA. Deletions cut 7 bases from V and 3 bases from J, with 9 bases between. This CDR3 is built from 12 residues. Construction of the TCRbeta library involved unique molecular identifiers. A single record per CDR3 protein comes from TCRdb applying MiXCR to the PCR reads. Of some 590,000 distinct CDR3 sequences in the sample, roughly a tenth were seen once. The source is a human donor who donated a stem cell graft to a child with acute myeloid leukemia. This chain links TRBV29-1 with TRBJ2-2; TRBD1 might be the D (6 bases). Sample: PBMCs from the stem cell graft donor, taken from the stem cell graft. The CDR3 DNA sequence: TGCAGCGGTACAGGGCACACCGGGGAGCTGTTTTTT. The encoded protein is CSGTGHTGELFF.